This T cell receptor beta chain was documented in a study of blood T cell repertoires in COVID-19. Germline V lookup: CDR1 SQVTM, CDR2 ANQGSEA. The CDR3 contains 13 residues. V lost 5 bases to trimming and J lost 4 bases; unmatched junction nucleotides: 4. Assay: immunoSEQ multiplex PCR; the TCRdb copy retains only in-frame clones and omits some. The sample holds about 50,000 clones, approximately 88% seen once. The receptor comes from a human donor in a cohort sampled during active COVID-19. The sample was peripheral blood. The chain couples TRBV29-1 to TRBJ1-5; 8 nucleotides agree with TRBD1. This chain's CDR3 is CSVRTGTNQPQHF. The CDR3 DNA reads TGCAGCGTTAGGACAGGGACTAATCAGCCCCAGCATTTT.